The 15 T cell receptor beta chains given below trace back to one sample, sequenced in a study of graft-versus-host responses after intestinal transplantation. Some clones are missing from TCRdb's copy, which holds only in-frame ones; the method was immunoSEQ multiplex PCR. In the table there are about 120,000 clones, 90% of which are singletons. No antigens are known for them. Specimen: unstimulated CD4+ T cells sorted from spleen or lymph node cells, collected before intestinal transplant. These TCRs come from a human donor who received an intestinal transplant.

The chain combines TRBV13 with TRBJ1-1; 9 nucleotides line up with TRBD1. The V gene end was trimmed by 6 bases and the J gene end by 5 bases; junction bases not matched to a gene: 7. The germline gives CDR1 PRHDT, CDR2 FYEKMQ (reference sequence). The length of the CDR3 is 14 residues. The CDR3 DNA reads TGTGCCAGCAGTCGAGGACAGGGGATGACTGAAGCTTTCTTT. This gives the protein CASSRGQGMTEAFF.

There are a few counts of this clone. V usage is TRBV5-4 and J usage is TRBJ1-5; TRBD1 agrees at 8 bases. CDR3 size: 13 residues. CDR1 and CDR2 (germline): SGHNT, YYREEE (reference sequence). With V trimmed by 0 bases and J by 7 bases, 0 bases remained unmatched. As DNA, the CDR3 is TGTGCCAGCAGCTTGGCAGGGGGCCAGCCCCAGCATTTT. The encoded protein is CASSLAGGQPQHF.

The rearrangement uses TRBV2 and TRBJ1-2, with D perhaps matching TRBD1 (5 bases). CDR1 is SNHLY and CDR2 is FYNNEI in the germline V gene. The V end lost 5 bases, the J end lost 7 bases, and 11 bases lay between the germline ends. CDR3 size: 12 residues. CDR3 protein: CASSQGLSGYTF. The CDR3 DNA reads as TGTGCCAGCAGTCAGGGATTGAGTGGCTACACCTTC.

The gene calls are TRBV5-6 and TRBJ2-5; 8 nucleotides line up with TRBD2. Trimming cost V 2 bases and J 5 bases; bases outside gene matches: 5. Germline assignment: CDR1 SGHDT and CDR2 YYEEEE. This CDR3 is 14 amino acids long. The CDR3 spells CASSFGGGKETQYF. The DNA for the CDR3 is TGTGCCAGCAGCTTCGGGGGGGGGAAGGAGACCCAGTACTTC.

This chain connects TRBV15 to TRBJ1-2; D is unresolved. Germline lookup yields CDR1 LNHNV and CDR2 YYDKDF (reference sequence). This CDR3 has 11 amino acids. Trimming removed 7 bases at V and 3 bases at J, with 6 bases between. The CDR3 loop is CATKADYGYTF. DNA for the CDR3: TGTGCCACCAAAGCGGACTATGGCTACACCTTC. The full variable domain, rest sourced from reference TRBV15 and TRBJ1-2, is DAMVIQNPRYQVTQFGKPVTLSCSQTLNHNVMYWYQQKSSQAPKLLFHYYDKDFNNEADTPDNFQSRRPNTSFCFLDIRSPGLGDTAMYLCATKADYGYTFGSGTRLTVV.

CDR3 in amino acids: CASSLLLGAPYSPLHF. The CDR3 DNA sequence: TGTGCCAGCAGCTTATTATTGGGGGCCCCATATTCACCCCTCCACTTT. The rearrangement joins TRBV7-2 to TRBJ1-6; possibly TRBD1 for D (6 bases). Trimming stripped 2 bases from V and 8 bases from J, with 16 bases between. CDR3 length: 16 amino acids. The germline V gene encodes CDR1 SGHTA and CDR2 FQGNSA.

This clone was recorded once. V is TRBV7-6 and J is TRBJ2-7; D is perhaps TRBD1 (5 bases). Germline loops: CDR1 SGHVS, CDR2 FNYEAQ. Trimming left V 5 bases short and J 5 bases short, with 16 bases between. The CDR3 has 14 residues. Here the CDR3 reads CASSLAPGSDEQYF. The CDR3 DNA follows: TGTGCCAGCAGCCTCGCCCCAGGGTCAGACGAGCAGTACTTC.

With regard to this clone: This specimen includes other DNA sequences encoding the same CDR3. V is TRBV18 and J is TRBJ1-4; a weak D match, TRBD1 (6 bases). The germline V gene encodes CDR1 KGHSH and CDR2 LQKENI. V lost 3 bases and J 4 bases, leaving 9 bases between the germline ends. The CDR3 is made up of 14 amino acids. CDR3 residues: CASSPGHRNEKLFF. The CDR3 coding sequence is TGTGCCAGCTCACCGGGACATCGTAATGAAAAACTGTTTTTT.

The rearrangement uses TRBV13 and TRBJ2-3; 13 nucleotides line up with TRBD2. CDR1 and CDR2 from the germline V gene are PRHDT and FYEKMQ (reference sequence). There are 17 residues in the CDR3. V gave up 1 base and J gave up 5 bases; unmatched junction bases: 6. In nucleotides, the CDR3 is TGTGCCAGCAGCTTAGTAGGACTAGCGGGAGTAAGAGATACGCAGTATTTT. Translated: CASSLVGLAGVRDTQYF.

The genes are TRBV5-1 and TRBJ1-2; 8 positions match TRBD1. The CDR3 loop spans 16 amino acids. Trimming cost V 0 bases and J 3 bases; bases outside gene matches: 7. Germline lookup yields CDR1 SGHRS and CDR2 YFSETQ. In DNA, the CDR3 is TGCGCCAGCAGCTTGGGGGGTCTACAGGGGGACTATGGCTACACCTTC. Its translation: CASSLGGLQGDYGYTF.

CDR3 sequence: CASSRGGEGYTF. In DNA, the CDR3 is TGTGCCAGCAGCCGGGGGGGGGAAGGCTACACCTTC. The V gene is TRBV6-5, the J gene TRBJ1-2, with D perhaps matching TRBD1 (5 bases). Germline values: CDR1 MNHEY, CDR2 SVGAGI. V lost 6 bases and J 8 bases, leaving 13 bases between the germline ends. The CDR3 spans 12 residues.

CDR3 sequence (DNA): TGTGCCAGCAGTTTGACAGGGCATGGCACTGAAGCTTTCTTT. Protein product: CASSLTGHGTEAFF. The J gene is TRBJ1-1, the V gene TRBV28; 7 nucleotides align to TRBD1. J lost 4 bases, V lost 3 bases, and 5 bases had no gene match. This CDR3 is 14 amino acids long. Germline V gene lookup returns CDR1 MDHEN and CDR2 SYDVKM.

This clone is a singleton in its sample. This chain joins TRBV7-9 and TRBJ1-4; TRBD1 aligns across 9 bases. This CDR3 region has 15 residues. From germline, CDR1 is SEHNR and CDR2 FQNEAQ (reference sequence). V trimming: 5 bases; J trimming: 6 bases; junction bases outside the gene matches: 7. The CDR3 spells CASSPSGTGHEKLFF. The CDR3 DNA reads as TGTGCCAGCAGCCCCTCCGGGACAGGGCATGAAAAACTGTTTTTT.

The chain employs TRBV5-1 and TRBJ1-1, with 7 positions matching TRBD1. Trimming cost V 5 bases and J 7 bases; bases outside gene matches: 11. Germline V gene sequence: CDR1 SGHRS, CDR2 YFSETQ. This CDR3 spans 14 amino acids. The CDR3 coding sequence is TGCGCCAGCAGTCCCTCAGGGGGTCTGAATGAAGCTTTCTTT. As protein: CASSPSGGLNEAFF.

The V and J genes are TRBV19 and TRBJ2-2; D ambiguous. V was pared by 3 bases and J by 7 bases, with 12 bases between. CDR1 LNHDA and CDR2 SQIVND come from the germline V gene (reference sequence). The CDR3 covers 14 residues. CDR3 nucleotide sequence: TGTGCCAGTAGTATTTCTAATTCCCACGGGGAGCTGTTTTTT. Translated: CASSISNSHGELFF.